This T cell receptor (beta chain) was sequenced during a study of T cell repertoires in cytomegalovirus infection. MiXCR was run by TCRdb on the reads, yielding one entry per CDR3 protein. Of 800,000 to 950,000 distinct CDR3 sequences listed, 30% to 35% are singletons. The study, taken as a whole, reports: Within the response measured ex vivo, HLA-C-restricted CMV-specific TCR beta clonotypes were dominant. Based on cumulative public TCR beta family frequency, carriers of CMV plus the relevant HLA were identified.

The CDR3 is 16 residues long. The germline gives CDR1 LNHDA, CDR2 SQIVND (reference sequence). Trimming left V 3 bases short and J 2 bases short, with 13 bases between. Of note for this clonotype: Its antigen is unknown.

The J gene is TRBJ2-2, the V gene TRBV19, with D tentatively TRBD2 (6 bases). The TCR comes from a human donor in good health (CMV status not recorded). Some clones in this sample may be carry-over from other donors' samples. Specimen: cultured CD8+ T cells from PBMCs, collected from culture after CMV antigen stimulation. CDR3 bases: TGTGCCAGTAGTATTCCGGAGCGGGTTAACACCGGGGAGCTGTTTTTT. Its translation: CASSIPERVNTGELFF.